Shown below are 24 T cell receptor beta chains from a single sample sequenced in a study of blood T cell repertoires in COVID-19 (TCRdb year 2020). Libraries were prepared through the immunoSEQ multiplex PCR assay. Not all clones reach the TCRdb copy of this immuneACCESS table, which keeps in-frame sequences only. Checked studies attribute under half of the gap to unresolved V genes and leave the rest unexplained. A total of some 100,000 clones appear in this sample, more than 75% of them only once. The leading ten clones occupy around 7% of the sample. The sequenced sample was peripheral blood. Every receptor here comes from a man between 45 and 60 years old with active or convalescent COVID-19.

CDR3: CASSLSGTGGNQPQHF. DNA for the CDR3: TGTGCCAGCAGCTTGTCTGGGACAGGGGGAAATCAGCCCCAGCATTTT. V gene TRBV5-6 combines with J gene TRBJ1-5; 11 positions match TRBD1. The germline CDR1 and CDR2 sequences are SGHDT and YYEEEE. This CDR3 has 16 residues. The V and J ends lost 1 base and 4 bases, in that order; junction bases with no gene match: 4.

This clone appeared once. This chain links TRBV5-1 with TRBJ2-5, with a possible D match to TRBD1 (6 bases). V was cut by 0 bases and J by 5 bases, with 11 bases left in between. The CDR3 is 14 amino acids. Germline V gene sequence: CDR1 SGHRS, CDR2 YFSETQ. As DNA, the CDR3 is TGCGCCAGCAGCTTGGACAGGGAAGGGGAGACCCAGTACTTC. Its protein is CASSLDREGETQYF.

J is TRBJ2-6 and V is TRBV19; possible D gene TRBD1, 6 bases. The V end was cut by 4 bases, the J end by 0 bases, with 7 bases between. The CDR3 spans 15 residues. Germline V CDR1 and CDR2: LNHDA, SQIVND (reference sequence). In DNA form, the CDR3 reads TGTGCCAGTAGTAGGGACAACTCTGGGGCCAACGTCCTGACTTTC. Protein: CASSRDNSGANVLTF.

Only one count was recorded for this clone. The J gene is TRBJ1-5, the V gene TRBV19; D may be TRBD1 (5 bases). The CDR3 runs 15 residues. Trimming cost V 1 base and J 5 bases, with 12 bases left between them. The germline CDR1 and CDR2 sequences are LNHDA and SQIVND (reference sequence). The CDR3 protein is CASSIGGGMDQPQHF. In nucleotides, the CDR3 is TGTGCCAGTAGTATAGGCGGGGGGATGGATCAGCCCCAGCATTTT.

The sample holds one count of this clone. The rearrangement links TRBV6-1 to TRBJ2-7; D gene uncertain. This CDR3 contains 14 residues. Trimming took 0 bases from V and 0 from J, leaving 6 bases between them. Germline V gene data show CDR1 as MNHNS and CDR2 as SASEGT. The CDR3 protein is CASSEAGASYEQYV. The CDR3 DNA reads TGTGCCAGCAGTGAAGCGGGCGCCTCCTACGAGCAGTACGTC.

This clone was seen a few times. V usage is TRBV28 and J usage is TRBJ1-2; TRBD1 agrees at 12 bases. The CDR3 sequence is 18 residues long. V dropped 6 bases and J dropped 3; count of bases not matched to a gene: 14. The germline CDR1 and CDR2 sequences are MDHEN and SYDVKM. CDR3 nucleotide sequence: TGTGCCAGCAGCTTGGGACAGGGGGCACCACCTGGGGACTATGGCTACACCTTC. It is translated as CASSLGQGAPPGDYGYTF.

This chain links TRBV14 with TRBJ2-5; 7 bases fit TRBD1. Germline loops: CDR1 SGHDN, CDR2 FVKESK. The CDR3 length is 12 residues. V shed 5 bases, J shed 5 bases, and the junction held 2 bases outside the gene matches. CDR3 DNA: TGTGCCAGCAGCTCACAGGGGGAGACCCAGTACTTC. Its translation is CASSSQGETQYF.

This chain uses TRBV14 with TRBJ1-2; 8 nucleotides align to TRBD1. After removal of 0 bases from V and 2 bases from J, the junction contained 8 bases not matched to a gene. The CDR3 extends over 17 amino acids. Germline CDR1 reads SGHDN; CDR2 reads FVKESK. The CDR3 loop is CASSQDYRTGQNYGYTF. CDR3 bases: TGTGCCAGCAGCCAAGATTACCGGACAGGGCAAAACTATGGCTACACCTTC.

The V gene is TRBV28, the J gene TRBJ2-5; D is perhaps TRBD1 (5 bases). Looked up from germline, CDR1 is MDHEN and CDR2 is SYDVKM. The V and J ends lost 7 bases and 4 bases respectively, with 16 bases between them. The CDR3 loop spans 14 amino acids. This CDR3 is CASTGPFGAETQYF. As DNA, the CDR3 is TGTGCCAGCACTGGGCCCTTTGGGGCAGAGACCCAGTACTTC.

The chain employs TRBV7-9 and TRBJ2-3; D is uncertain. The CDR3 has 14 residues. Germline-derived CDR1 and CDR2 are SEHNR and FQNEAQ (reference sequence). V was trimmed by 1 base and J by 2 bases, leaving 7 bases between them. CDR3 coding DNA: TGTGCCAGCAGCTTAGTGTTCTCCACAGATACGCAGTATTTT. This gives the protein CASSLVFSTDTQYF.

The chain combines TRBV27 with TRBJ1-2; D gene ambiguous. V lost 10 bases, J lost 3 bases, and 6 bases lay in between. The CDR3 consists of 10 residues. Germline CDR1 MNHEY, CDR2 SMNVEV (reference sequence). The chain's CDR3 is CATSDYGYTF. The CDR3 DNA sequence: TGTGCCACCAGCGACTATGGCTACACCTTC.

This clone was seen once. The chain is built from TRBV15 and TRBJ1-4; D unresolved. The ends were cut back, 4 bases at V and 0 bases at J, with 6 bases in the middle. The CDR3 length is 14 residues. Germline V gene lookup returns CDR1 LNHNV and CDR2 YYDKDF (reference sequence). CDR3 protein: CATSKTATNEKLFF. CDR3 bases: TGTGCCACCAGCAAAACTGCAACTAATGAAAAACTGTTTTTT.

This clone was detected once. The V and J genes are TRBV19 and TRBJ2-1, with D possibly matching TRBD2 (7 bases). The CDR3 extends over 18 amino acids. CDR1 LNHDA and CDR2 SQIVND come from the germline V gene (reference sequence). V lost 5 bases to trimming and J lost 2 bases, with 22 bases between them. The chain's CDR3 is CASSSKGRGGGTYNEQFF. The CDR3 region has the DNA TGTGCCAGTAGTTCCAAAGGGAGAGGGGGGGGTACCTACAATGAGCAGTTCTTC.

This clone was found once. The chain couples TRBV5-6 to TRBJ1-1; D remains ambiguous. V lost 4 bases and J 5 bases, leaving 12 bases between the germline ends. The germline CDR1 and CDR2 sequences are SGHDT and YYEEEE. This CDR3 comprises 13 residues. The CDR3 DNA is TGTGCCAGCAGCGAAAACGGGAGGACTGAAGCTTTCTTT. Translation gives CASSENGRTEAFF.

This rearrangement joins TRBV5-1 to TRBJ2-2; the match to TRBD1 covers 8 bases. The CDR3 is 15 amino acids. Trimming at V came to 3 bases and at J to 3 bases, leaving 4 bases not matched to a gene. From germline, CDR1 is SGHRS and CDR2 YFSETQ. CDR3 amino acids: CASSSTGVDTGELFF. The DNA for the CDR3 is TGCGCCAGCAGCTCGACAGGGGTTGACACCGGGGAGCTGTTTTTT.

In this sample, this clone turned up a few times. The chain combines TRBV2 with TRBJ2-7; TRBD1 aligns across 8 bases. Germline trimming cut 7 bases from V and 3 bases from J; bases unmatched to any gene: 8. The CDR3 spans 14 residues. CDR1 SNHLY and CDR2 FYNNEI come from the germline V gene. The CDR3 nucleotides read TGTGCCAGCAAGGGGGACAGGAATAACTACGAGCAGTACGTC. This codes for CASKGDRNNYEQYV.

The chain carries TRBV10-3 and TRBJ1-3, with D hard to call. The CDR3 spans 16 residues. V lost 0 bases and J lost 3, with 12 bases in between. The V gene's germline CDR1 is ENHRY and CDR2 SYGVKD. The CDR3 DNA reads as TGTGCCATCAGTGAGTCGGTGGCCGTCTTTGGAAACACCATATATTTT. Translating it yields CAISESVAVFGNTIYF.

The chain couples TRBV29-1 to TRBJ2-3; D may be TRBD1 (6 bases). Per germline, CDR1 SQVTM and CDR2 ANQGSEA. The V end lost 6 bases, the J end lost 1 base, and 11 bases lay between the germline ends. The CDR3 consists of 13 residues. CDR3: CSVLTGRTDTQYF. The CDR3 DNA is TGCAGCGTCCTTACAGGGCGCACAGATACGCAGTATTTT.

The gene calls are TRBV5-6 and TRBJ2-7, with 10 bases that match TRBD2. The V gene end was trimmed by 1 base and the J gene end by 0 bases; junction bases not matched to a gene: 4. Looked up from germline, CDR1 is SGHDT and CDR2 is YYEEEE. The CDR3 has 16 residues. This CDR3 is CASSLISGGPSYEQYF. The CDR3, as DNA: TGTGCCAGCAGCTTGATTAGCGGGGGGCCCTCCTACGAGCAGTACTTC.

V and J are TRBV11-3 and TRBJ2-5, with TRBD2 identical over 9 bases. V lost 3 bases and J lost 5; bases outside the gene matches: 7. Germline V gene lookup returns CDR1 SGHNT and CDR2 YENEEA. This CDR3 spans 15 amino acids. CDR3: CASSFGGGASETQYF. The CDR3 coding sequence is TGTGCCAGCAGCTTCGGCGGGGGGGCTTCGGAGACCCAGTACTTC. The complete variable domain, with remaining parts taken from reference TRBV11-3 and TRBJ2-5, reads EAGVVQSPRYKIIEKKQPVAFWCNPISGHNTLYWYLQNLGQGPELLIRYENEEAVDDSQLPKDRFSAERLKGVDSTLKIQPAELGDSAVYLCASSFGGGASETQYFGPGTRLLVL.

This chain joins TRBV6-5 and TRBJ1-2, with 7 bases that match TRBD1. V dropped 6 bases and J dropped 3; count of bases not matched to a gene: 10. CDR1 is MNHEY and CDR2 is SVGAGI in the germline V gene. CDR3 size: 15 residues. The CDR3 coding sequence is TGTGCCAGCAGCCATGGGGCCAGGGGGGACTATGGCTACACCTTC. The encoded protein is CASSHGARGDYGYTF.

This clone is a singleton in its sample. The chain has TRBV29-1 and TRBJ2-5; D gene uncertain. Germline CDR1 is SQVTM and CDR2 is ANQGSEA. The V and J ends lost 3 bases and 4 bases respectively, with 9 bases between them. The CDR3 is 12 residues long. In DNA, the CDR3 is TGCAGCGTTGACAGCCTAGGAGAGACCCAGTACTTC. Translating it yields CSVDSLGETQYF.

The chain has TRBV25-1 and TRBJ1-4; 7 nucleotides align to TRBD1. This CDR3 region has 15 residues. V trimming: 1 base; J trimming: 4 bases; junction bases outside the gene matches: 3. Germline V gene data show CDR1 as MGHDK and CDR2 as SYGVNS. CDR3 sequence: CASSESRGVNEKLFF. The CDR3 DNA follows: TGTGCCAGCAGTGAATCCAGGGGGGTTAATGAAAAACTGTTTTTT.

This clone was counted once. The chain has TRBV7-9 and TRBJ2-1; 8 nucleotides agree with TRBD1. Trimming at V came to 5 bases and at J to 8 bases, leaving 2 bases not matched to a gene. The CDR3 extends over 12 amino acids. CDR1 and CDR2 (germline): SEHNR, FQNEAQ (reference sequence). CDR3 nucleotide sequence: TGTGCCAGCAGCCGGACAGGGTATGAGCAGTTCTTC. Its protein is CASSRTGYEQFF.